The 5 T cell receptor beta chains reported below all come from one sample, sequenced in a study of monozygotic twins with inflammatory bowel disease. TCRdb re-called the 5' RACE reads and shows each CDR3 protein once, DNA omitted. The specimen's table records 140,000 to 150,000 distinct CDR3 sequences. Sequencing was carried out using blood. These receptors originate from a human donor with ulcerative colitis or Crohn's disease, or a healthy co-twin of an affected twin (not recorded which).

The V call is TRBV6-4, the J call TRBJ2-1; TCRdb gives TRBD1 as the D gene, but with no DNA this cannot be confirmed. This CDR3 is built from 15 residues. Germline-derived CDR1 and CDR2 are MRHNA and SNTAGT. CDR3 protein: CASTQEAQGGNEQFF.

The chain combines TRBV5-1 with TRBJ2-1; without DNA, the TCRdb call of TRBD2 cannot be checked. The CDR3 runs to 17 residues. Per the germline V gene, CDR1 is SGHRS and CDR2 is YFSETQ. CDR3 sequence reads: CASSLARLAGDYNEQFF.

The rearrangement joins TRBV5-1 to TRBJ1-2. The CDR3 extends over 14 amino acids. Germline values: CDR1 SGHRS, CDR2 YFSETQ. The CDR3 reads CASSFQEAVYGYTF.

The rearrangement joins TRBV27 to TRBJ2-3; TCRdb indicates TRBD2, and absent DNA this call remains unverified. This CDR3 is built from 15 residues. Germline values: CDR1 MNHEY, CDR2 SMNVEV (reference sequence). CDR3 amino acids: CASSFLAGGVDTQYF.

CDR3 in amino acids: CASSFEDNQPQHF. This chain uses TRBV7-2 with TRBJ1-5. From germline, CDR1 is SGHTA and CDR2 FQGNSA. This CDR3 comprises 13 residues.